A single T cell receptor beta chain is shown here with its context. Its antigen is currently unknown. This entry belongs to a study of shared clonotypes between healthy human individuals. Study-level results: Four donors held about 5% of naive CD4 clonotypes in common.

The method was immunoSEQ multiplex PCR; TCRdb's version includes in-frame clones alone and lacks a portion of them. The data contain some 1.4 million clones, approximately 97% of them singletons. The CDR3 is 19 amino acids. The ends were cut back, 5 bases at V and 2 bases at J, with 28 bases in the middle. Germline-derived CDR1 and CDR2 are SEHNR and FQNEAQ (reference sequence). Sample: naive CD4+ T cells sorted from blood. Subset meaning: CD45RA+ positively selected. This rearrangement joins TRBV7-9 to TRBJ2-7; D may be TRBD1 or TRBD2 (7 bases each). This clonotype was obtained from a man aged 30-40 years in good health. CDR3 nucleotide sequence: TGTGCCAGCAGCCCATCTTGGGCCAAAGGGGGCCGGGGGGCCTACGAGCAGTACTTC. It is translated as CASSPSWAKGGRGAYEQYF.